Below, 21 T cell receptor beta chains from the same sample are listed, as sequenced in a study of spatial heterogeneity in lung cancer. Study-level findings and limits: Intratumoral expanded alpha and beta TCR counts were found to track tumor mutation counts.

Sample time point: sample taken at primary tumor resection. These receptors have no known antigen. Via MiXCR, TCRdb re-called the 5' RACE reads, giving one row per CDR3 protein. The sample includes 15,000 to 20,000 distinct CDR3 sequences, 5% to 8% of them seen just once. Specimen: lung tumor tissue, collected at surgery. The receptors were gathered from a male donor with early-stage non-small cell lung cancer.

This clonotype was observed at least ten times. This beta chain is a stray sequence in a library constructed for alpha chains; its clone size is not meaningful. This sequence joins TRBV28 and TRBJ1-2; possible D gene TRBD1, 6 bases. The V gene lost 10 bases and the J gene lost 8 bases, with 14 bases spanning the gap. The CDR3 covers 11 residues. Germline-derived CDR1 and CDR2 are MDHEN and SYDVKM. The CDR3 spells CANGTPRGYTF. In DNA form, the CDR3 reads TGTGCCAACGGGACACCGCGCGGCTACACCTTC.

This clonotype was picked up many times. This beta chain is an unintended read in a library built for alpha chains; its size means little. This rearrangement joins TRBV7-8 to TRBJ1-5; a possible D gene is TRBD1 (5 bases). This CDR3 is built from 13 residues. V lost 3 bases to trimming and J lost 7 bases, with 10 bases between them. CDR1 is SGHVS and CDR2 is FQNEAQ in the germline V gene. CDR3: CASSLVGGQPQHF. CDR3 coding DNA: TGTGCCAGCAGCTTGGTGGGGGGGCAGCCCCAGCATTTT.

This clonotype came up many times. This beta chain appears as a stray read in a library generated for alpha chains; its size is not informative. CDR3 sequence: CASSLVGFRGTDTQYF. CDR3 DNA: TGTGCCAGCAGCTTAGTGGGTTTTAGAGGCACAGATACGCAGTATTTT. The chain combines TRBV7-9 with TRBJ2-3; D not resolved. The CDR3 covers 16 residues. V lost 1 base and J lost 1, with 12 bases in between. In germline, CDR1 is SEHNR, CDR2 FQNEAQ (reference sequence). Full variable domain (remainder filled in from reference TRBV7-9 and TRBJ2-3): DTGVSQNPRHKITKRGQNVTFRCDPISEHNRLYWYRQTLGQGPEFLTYFQNEAQLEKSRLLSDRFSAERPKGSFSTLEIQRTEQGDSAMYLCASSLVGFRGTDTQYFGPGTRLTVL.

This clonotype qualifies as medium-sized (0.01 to 0.1%). Being off target in a library aimed at alpha chains, this beta chain has a size of little meaning. The chain has TRBV7-9 and TRBJ1-6, with 9 bases lining up with TRBD1. This CDR3 has 13 residues. The V gene end was trimmed by 5 bases and the J gene end by 10 bases; junction bases not matched to a gene: 3. CDR1 SEHNR and CDR2 FQNEAQ come from the germline V gene (reference sequence). The CDR3 nucleotides are TGTGCCAGCAGCGGACAGGGGAGGTCACCCCTCCACTTT. It encodes CASSGQGRSPLHF.

This clonotype was counted ten times or more. The library was prepared for alpha chains; this beta chain is a stray read, so its frequency means little. V usage is TRBV20-1 and J usage is TRBJ2-1; 9 bases fit TRBD2. V lost 8 bases and J lost 7; bases outside the gene matches: 12. Germline V CDR1 and CDR2: DFQATT, SNEGSKA (reference sequence). The CDR3 is 14 residues long. The CDR3 sequence is CSPTGAGGPNEQFF. CDR3 nucleotide sequence: TGCAGTCCCACTGGGGCGGGAGGGCCAAATGAGCAGTTCTTC.

For this clonotype: This beta chain represents an off-target read in a library built for alpha chains; its size is of limited meaning. This chain uses TRBV29-1 with TRBJ1-1; D is possibly TRBD1 (6 bases). Germline V gene sequence: CDR1 SQVTM, CDR2 ANQGSEA. This CDR3 has 13 residues. Trimming left V 3 bases short and J 0 bases short, with 8 bases between. The CDR3, as DNA: TGCAGCGTTGAGCGGGGGCTGAACACTGAAGCTTTCTTT. This encodes CSVERGLNTEAFF.

Only one count was recorded for this clonotype. This beta chain represents an off-target read in a library built for alpha chains; its size is of limited meaning. CDR3: CASSYRQGGSYNEQFF. As DNA, the CDR3 is TGTGCCAGCAGCTATAGACAGGGGGGATCCTACAATGAGCAGTTCTTC. V is TRBV6-5 and J is TRBJ2-1; 9 bases fit TRBD1. The CDR3 sequence is 16 residues long. V shed 6 bases and J 1 base; nucleotides not matched to a gene: 7. Germline V CDR1 and CDR2: MNHEY, SVGAGI.

With regard to this clonotype: This beta chain is off target for a library built for alpha chains, so its abundance means little. The rearrangement links TRBV7-8 to TRBJ2-7, with a tentative D call TRBD2 (5 bases). CDR1 and CDR2 (germline): SGHVS, FQNEAQ. V dropped 5 bases and J dropped 7 bases, with 12 bases sitting between them. The CDR3 is 12 amino acids. The CDR3 region has the DNA TGTGCCAGCAGCCGGCGGGTGGGGGAGCAGTACTTC. Residues: CASSRRVGEQYF.

There are many counts of this clonotype. As an off-target read in a library built for alpha chains, this beta chain has a frequency of little significance. The chain recombines TRBV7-2 with TRBJ2-3, with D uncertain. CDR3 length equals 15 residues. Trimming stripped 1 base from V and 4 bases from J, with 12 bases between. The germline CDR1 and CDR2 sequences are SGHTA and FQGNSA. The CDR3 region has the DNA TGTGCCAGCAGCTTAGGGCTCCCCCGGCCAGATACGCAGTATTTT. Its protein is CASSLGLPRPDTQYF.

By share, this clonotype counts as medium-sized. The library was built for alpha chains, so this beta chain is an off-target read and its size means little. The chain combines TRBV7-2 with TRBJ2-3, with 10 bases aligning to TRBD1. J gave up 7 bases and V 4 bases, and 5 bases lay outside the gene matches. CDR3 size: 14 residues. Germline lookup yields CDR1 SGHTA and CDR2 FQGNSA. The CDR3 nucleotides are TGTGCCAGCAGCTCCCGACAGGGGGCGAATACGCAGTATTTT. This sequence encodes CASSSRQGANTQYF.

This clonotype was found many times. Found in a library prepared for alpha chains, this beta chain is an off-target read, and its abundance has little meaning. V gene TRBV20-1 combines with J gene TRBJ2-4; 15 bases align to TRBD2. The trim removed 5 bases at V and 1 base at J, leaving 6 bases unmatched. Germline V gives CDR1 DFQATT, CDR2 SNEGSKA (reference sequence). This CDR3 comprises 17 residues. The CDR3: CSAGTSGRWVAKNIQYF. In DNA form, the CDR3 reads TGCAGTGCTGGGACTAGCGGGAGGTGGGTGGCCAAAAACATTCAGTACTTC.

About this clonotype itself: This beta chain is a stray read from a library made for alpha chains; its abundance is not meaningful. The V call is TRBV7-2, the J call TRBJ2-7, with D uncertain. Germline CDR1 reads SGHTA; CDR2 reads FQGNSA. V was cut by 2 bases and J by 6 bases, with 11 bases left in between. The CDR3 is 13 amino acids. In nucleotides, the CDR3 is TGTGCCAGCAGCTTAAATGTAGAAGGCGAGCAGTACTTC. Residues: CASSLNVEGEQYF.

In this sample, this clonotype turned up many times. This beta chain was picked up by a library intended for alpha chains and is off target, so its count carries little meaning. The chain's CDR3 is CASSVQGDEQYF. The CDR3 nucleotides read TGTGCCAGCAGTGTACAGGGGGACGAGCAGTACTTC. J is TRBJ2-7 and V is TRBV9; 8 nucleotides match TRBD1. The CDR3 runs to 12 residues. Germline values: CDR1 SGDLS, CDR2 YYNGEE. Germline trimming cut 5 bases from V and 5 bases from J; bases unmatched to any gene: 3. The whole variable domain, filled in from reference TRBV9 and TRBJ2-7, reads DSGVTQTPKHLITATGQRVTLRCSPRSGDLSVYWYQQSLDQGLQFLIQYYNGEERAKGNILERFSAQQFPDLHSELNLSSLELGDSALYFCASSVQGDEQYFGPGTRLTVT.

At least ten counts were recorded for this clonotype. Because this beta chain is a stray read in a library intended to capture alpha chains, its abundance should not be given much weight. The chain combines TRBV18 with TRBJ1-2; D gene uncertain. Looked up from germline, CDR1 is KGHSH and CDR2 is LQKENI. V was cut by 4 bases and J by 0 bases, with 6 bases left in between. This CDR3 comprises 13 residues. For the CDR3, the DNA is TGTGCCAGCTCACACACAGCTAACTATGGCTACACCTTC. It specifies CASSHTANYGYTF.

In its sample, this clonotype was seen many times. The library was prepared for alpha chains; this beta chain is a stray read, so its frequency means little. The gene calls are TRBV12-3 or TRBV12-4 and TRBJ2-7, with 9 bases aligning to TRBD2. After removal of 4 bases from V and 1 base from J, the junction contained 5 bases not matched to a gene. The CDR3 is made up of 15 amino acids. The CDR3 region is CASSSLTSGSYEQYF. CDR3 nucleotides: TGTGCCAGCAGTTCCTTGACTAGCGGTTCCTACGAGCAGTACTTC.

Concerning this clonotype: This beta chain was picked up by a library intended for alpha chains and is off target, so its count carries little meaning. J is TRBJ1-1 and V is TRBV20-1, with D hard to call. CDR1 and CDR2 from the germline V gene are DFQATT and SNEGSKA (reference sequence). The V end was cut by 2 bases, the J end by 1 base, with 14 bases between. The CDR3 spans 15 residues. Written as DNA, the CDR3 is TGCAGTGCTAGAAACGGCGGCAACCCGAACACTGAAGCTTTCTTT. Translating gives CSARNGGNPNTEAFF.

This clonotype has more than one count but fewer than ten. With the library built for alpha chains, this beta chain is off target and its frequency is not meaningful. V and J are TRBV5-6 and TRBJ1-6; no firm D call. The CDR3 totals 15 residues. Per germline, CDR1 SGHDT and CDR2 YYEEEE. Trimming cost V 4 bases and J 1 base, with 9 bases left between them. The CDR3 bases are TGTGCCAGCAGCGGGAAGGGTTCCTATAATTCACCCCTCCACTTT. Translation gives CASSGKGSYNSPLHF.

This clonotype was counted many times. For a library built for alpha chains, this beta chain is a stray read; little rests on its size. V and J are TRBV6-5 and TRBJ2-7; no reliable D call. V gave up 4 bases and J gave up 7 bases, with 11 bases separating them. CDR1 is MNHEY, CDR2 SVGAGI, per germline. The CDR3 covers 12 residues. This CDR3 is CASSCEVGEQYF. DNA for the CDR3: TGTGCCAGCAGTTGCGAGGTAGGGGAGCAGTACTTC.

This clonotype was detected many times. Because the library targeted alpha chains, this beta chain is an off-target read whose size means little. V is TRBV24-1 and J is TRBJ2-2, with 9 bases that match TRBD1. J was trimmed by 1 base and V by 5 bases; bases with no gene match: 4. This CDR3 contains 16 residues. Germline values: CDR1 KGHDR, CDR2 SFDVKD. In DNA, the CDR3 is TGTGCCACCAGTGCCCAGGACAGGGGGAACACCGGGGAGCTGTTTTTT. Its translation: CATSAQDRGNTGELFF.

This clonotype has only a few counts. Being off target in a library aimed at alpha chains, this beta chain has a size of little meaning. The chain employs TRBV29-1 and TRBJ2-1; TRBD2 matches 9 bases. The CDR3 consists of 15 residues. CDR1 SQVTM and CDR2 ANQGSEA come from the germline V gene. Unmatched junction bases numbered 14, after V lost 6 bases and J lost 8 bases. CDR3 protein: CSVWVRGGGGDEQFF. The DNA for the CDR3 is TGCAGCGTCTGGGTGCGGGGGGGCGGTGGTGATGAGCAGTTCTTC.

With regard to this clonotype: This beta chain lies outside the target of a library built for alpha chains; its clone size means little. This chain connects TRBV20-1 to TRBJ1-2; 7 bases are shared with TRBD1. The germline V gene has CDR1 DFQATT and CDR2 SNEGSKA (reference sequence). V shed 3 bases and J 6 bases; nucleotides not matched to a gene: 10. The CDR3 is made up of 14 amino acids. The CDR3 DNA follows: TGCAGTGCTAGGGTAGGGGGCAAAGAAAATGGCTACACCTTC. Residues: CSARVGGKENGYTF.